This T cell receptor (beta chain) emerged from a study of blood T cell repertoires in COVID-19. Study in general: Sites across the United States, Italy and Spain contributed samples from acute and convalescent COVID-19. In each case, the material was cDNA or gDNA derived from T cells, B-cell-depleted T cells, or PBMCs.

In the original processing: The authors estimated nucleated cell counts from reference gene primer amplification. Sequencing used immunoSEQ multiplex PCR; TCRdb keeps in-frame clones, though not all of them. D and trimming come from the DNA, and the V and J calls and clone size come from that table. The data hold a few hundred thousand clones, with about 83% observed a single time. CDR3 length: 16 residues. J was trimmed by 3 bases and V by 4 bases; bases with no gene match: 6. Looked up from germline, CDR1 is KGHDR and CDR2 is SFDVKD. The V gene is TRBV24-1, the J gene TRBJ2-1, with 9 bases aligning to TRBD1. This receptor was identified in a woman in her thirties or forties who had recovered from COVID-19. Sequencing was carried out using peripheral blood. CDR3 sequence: CATSDPGTGLYNEQFF. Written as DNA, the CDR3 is TGTGCCACCAGTGACCCCGGGACAGGGCTCTACAATGAGCAGTTCTTC.